This T cell receptor (beta chain) came from a study of T cell repertoires in cytomegalovirus infection. TCRdb re-called the reads with MiXCR, one entry per CDR3 protein. The sample includes roughly 320,000 distinct CDR3 sequences, 8% to 10% of them seen just once. This clonotype has ten or more counts. Antigen specificity is unknown. Study-wide results and caveats: HLA-C-restricted CMV-specific TCR beta clonotypes were dominant in the ex vivo response.

The sequence came from a human donor in good health (CMV status not recorded). Some clones in this sample may be carry-over from other donors' samples. The specimen was PBMCs.

CDR3 DNA: TGCGCCAGCAGTCAATCGCAGGGGCGGGGAGCACCCCTCCACTTT. It yields the protein CASSQSQGRGAPLHF. The chain is built from TRBV23-1 and TRBJ1-6; D possibly corresponds to TRBD1 (6 bases). TRBV23-1 counts as an open reading frame of uncertain function. The length of the CDR3 is 15 residues. V was clipped by 0 bases and J by 11 bases, with 14 bases between them.